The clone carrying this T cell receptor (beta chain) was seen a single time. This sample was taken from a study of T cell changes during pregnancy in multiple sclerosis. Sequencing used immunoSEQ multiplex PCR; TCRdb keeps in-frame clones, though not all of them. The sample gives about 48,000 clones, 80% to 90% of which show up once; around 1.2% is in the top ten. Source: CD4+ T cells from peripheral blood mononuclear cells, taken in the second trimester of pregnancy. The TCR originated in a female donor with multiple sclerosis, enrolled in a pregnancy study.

In DNA, the CDR3 is TGTGCCAGCAGTGAATATCTTTCCTACGAGCAGTACTTC. This sequence encodes CASSEYLSYEQYF. The chain is built from TRBV6-1 and TRBJ2-7; D is undetermined. The CDR3 loop spans 13 amino acids. V lost 2 bases and J lost 1, with 6 bases in between. In germline, CDR1 is MNHNS, CDR2 SASEGT.